This TCR beta chain was obtained from a study of shared clonotypes between healthy human individuals. The assay was immunoSEQ multiplex PCR, and TCRdb's table has in-frame clones only and misses some. Among some 1,600,000 clones listed, around 98% were seen once. V lost 2 bases and J 0 bases, leaving 24 bases between the germline ends. CDR3 length equals 19 residues. Germline V gene lookup returns CDR1 SGHDT and CDR2 YYEEEE. Sequenced sample: naive CD4+ T cells sorted from blood. Subset in this sample: CD45RA+ positively selected. The J gene is TRBJ2-7, the V gene TRBV5-6, with D perhaps given as TRBD1 or TRBD2 (5 bases each). This receptor was taken from a man aged 25 to 45 in good health. The CDR3 region is CASSFMAAGVGTPSYEQYF. CDR3 in DNA: TGTGCCAGCAGCTTTATGGCCGCGGGCGTAGGGACCCCCTCCTACGAGCAGTACTTC.